The entry below gives a single T cell receptor (beta chain) sequence along with its context. The data were taken from a study of blood T cell repertoires in COVID-19. Study information: Nucleic acid was either cDNA or gDNA, and it came from T cells, B-cell-depleted T cells, or PBMCs.

In the original processing: Reference gene primer amplification yielded estimated nucleated cell counts. Libraries were prepared by immunoSEQ multiplex PCR; TCRdb keeps only in-frame clonotypes and omits some of them. The V and J calls and clone size come from that table; D and trimming were worked out from the DNA. The sample has fewer than 120,000 clones, 70% to 90% seen once. V lost 3 bases, J lost 1 base, and 0 bases stayed unmatched. Germline CDR1 MRHNA, CDR2 SNTAGT. CDR3 length: 14 residues. The sequence came from a human donor in a cohort sampled during active COVID-19. Material: peripheral blood. The chain employs TRBV6-4 and TRBJ2-3; TRBD2 matches at 8 bases. The CDR3 here is CASSERGGTDTQYF. CDR3 in DNA: TGTGCCAGCAGTGAGCGGGGGGGCACAGATACGCAGTATTTT.